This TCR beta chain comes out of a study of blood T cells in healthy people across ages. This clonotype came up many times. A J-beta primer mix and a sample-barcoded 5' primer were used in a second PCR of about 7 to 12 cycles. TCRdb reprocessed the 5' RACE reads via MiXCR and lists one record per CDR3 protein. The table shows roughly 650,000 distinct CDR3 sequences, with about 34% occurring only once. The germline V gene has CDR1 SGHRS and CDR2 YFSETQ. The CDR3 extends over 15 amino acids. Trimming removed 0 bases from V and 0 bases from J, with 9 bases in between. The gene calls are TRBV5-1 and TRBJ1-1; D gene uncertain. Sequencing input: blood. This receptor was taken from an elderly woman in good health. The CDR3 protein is CASSLDFQVNTEAFF. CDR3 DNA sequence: TGCGCCAGCAGCTTGGATTTTCAAGTGAACACTGAAGCTTTCTTT. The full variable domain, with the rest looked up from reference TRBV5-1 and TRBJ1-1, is KAGVTQTPRYLIKTRGQQVTLSCSPISGHRSVSWYQQTPGQGLQFLFEYFSETQRNKGNFPGRFSGRQFSNSRSEMNVSTLELGDSALYLCASSLDFQVNTEAFFGQGTRLTVV.